This TCR beta chain emerged from a study of blood T cell repertoires in COVID-19. Study at large: Researchers got acute and convalescent COVID-19 samples from the United States, Italy and Spain.

TCRdb's copy holds only in-frame clones and misses some; the assay was immunoSEQ multiplex PCR. The sample holds under 250,000 clones, approximately 82% seen once. Germline loops: CDR1 LGHDT, CDR2 YNNKEL (reference sequence). The CDR3 covers 16 residues. V was shortened by 4 bases and J by 2 bases, with 15 bases between the two germline ends. The chain is built from TRBV3-1 (or the pseudogene TRBV3-2) and TRBJ1-3, with D unresolved. This TCR derives from a man aged 25-40 years who had recovered from COVID-19. Material for sequencing was peripheral blood. CDR3 sequence reads: CASSPIEGITGNTIYF. The CDR3 nucleotides are TGTGCCAGCAGCCCCATCGAGGGTATTACTGGAAACACCATATATTTT.